This TCR beta chain originates from a study of blood T cells in healthy people across ages. Each sample yielded at least 6 million isolated PBMCs. Samples each had at least 5 micrograms of total RNA extracted. Germline CDR1 reads DFQATT; CDR2 reads SNEGSKA (reference sequence). This CDR3 has 15 amino acids. J gave up 6 bases and V 5 bases, and 9 bases lay outside the gene matches. Then a second PCR, running roughly 7 to 11 cycles, was carried out with a sample-barcoded 5' primer and a J-beta primer mix. One entry per CDR3 protein results from TCRdb running MiXCR on the 5' RACE reads. This sample carries 1.5 million to 2 million distinct CDR3 sequences, around 35% of them seen once, and the ten largest clones take approximately 10%.

The source of this sequence is a young woman in good health. Sequencing was done on a sample of blood. The rearrangement uses TRBV20-1 and TRBJ2-1; 11 bases are a match to TRBD2. CDR3 DNA sequence: TGCAGTGCTCCACGGGGGACTAGCGGTGCCAATGAGCAGTTCTTC. Amino acids: CSAPRGTSGANEQFF.